This T cell receptor (beta chain) was captured in a study of cytomegalovirus exposure and HLA in healthy donors. Study in general: One earlier analysis, a look at some 180 million T cells, found some 110 million unique TCR beta sequences.

The CDR3 loop spans 14 amino acids. CDR1 and CDR2 (germline): SGHTA, FQGNSA. V gave up 2 bases and J gave up 11 bases, with 18 bases separating them. On this clone itself: Its antigen is unknown.

Both 60 Vbeta primers and 13 Jbeta primers went into the PCR. The assay was immunoSEQ multiplex PCR, and TCRdb's table has in-frame clones only and misses some. In the table there are 190,000 or so clones, roughly four fifths of which are singletons. Study outcomes and limitations: Available immune exposure information covered CMV serostatus only. In a later analysis, TCR beta V- and J-gene trimming was associated with a missense DCLRE1C variant.

The chain uses TRBV7-2 and TRBJ2-5, with D perhaps matching TRBD2 (6 bases). Material for sequencing was PBMCs. This receptor was identified in a boy younger than 10 in good health and CMV-seronegative. Here the CDR3 DNA reads TGTGCCAGCAGCTTAAATCCGGGTCCGGGAGAGCAGTACTTC. Its protein product is CASSLNPGPGEQYF.